These T cell receptor beta chains were read from a single sample in a study of T cell repertoires in cytomegalovirus infection. Their antigens remain unidentified. TCRdb analysed the reads with MiXCR anew, one entry per CDR3 protein. The sample has about 480,000 distinct CDR3 sequences, about 33% seen once. The material was cultured PBMCs, obtained from culture after CMV antigen stimulation. The receptor source for this set is a human donor in good health (CMV status not recorded). Some clones in this sample may be carry-over from other donors' samples. Each CDR3 is given with its conserved first and last residue. D genes are given only for firm matches. For some rows the clone size is stated as once, few or many, or as a class when expanded; others skip it.

d_call clone_size j_call v_call cdr3_nt cdr3_aa
NA NA TRBJ2-6 TRBV6-2/TRBV6-3 TGTGCCAGCAGTCGCGTAGTGAGGCGTGGGGCCAACGTCCTGACTTTC CASSRVVRRGANVLTF
NA NA TRBJ2-2 TRBV6-6 TGTGCCAGCAGTTGGGGGGCGGGCCTCGAGAACACCGGGGAGCTGTTTTTT CASSWGAGLENTGELFF
NA NA TRBJ2-1 TRBV6-2/TRBV6-3 TGTGCCAGCAGAGACCCGGGACTCCGCTCCTACAATGAGCAGTTCTTC CASRDPGLRSYNEQFF
NA NA TRBJ1-4 TRBV25-1 TGTGCCAGCGGTAACGACAGACCTAATGAAAAACTGTTTTTT CASGNDRPNEKLFF
TRBD2 few TRBJ2-1 TRBV7-9 TGTGCCAGCAGCCAAGCGGGACTAGCCTACAATGAGCAGTTCTTC CASSQAGLAYNEQFF
TRBD2 few TRBJ2-7 TRBV20-1 TGCAGTGCAGTAGCGGGAGTAACCTACGAGCAGTACTTC CSAVAGVTYEQYF
NA NA TRBJ2-4 TRBV19 TGTGCCAGTAGTATCATACAGGGTACCAAAAACATTCAGTACTTC CASSIIQGTKNIQYF
TRBD2 NA TRBJ2-1 TRBV7-2 TGTGCCAGCAGCTTAAGGGGCGGGACTAGCGGGAGTTTATACAATGAGCAGTTCTTC CASSLRGGTSGSLYNEQFF
TRBD2 few TRBJ2-3 TRBV7-8 TGTGCCAGCAAGCCTGGGAGGCTAGCGGGATCGGATACGCAGTATTTT CASKPGRLAGSDTQYF
NA few TRBJ1-2 TRBV10-3 TGTGCCATCAGTGAGTCGATAGAAGTTGGCTACACCTTC CAISESIEVGYTF
NA NA TRBJ1-2 TRBV6-4 TGTGCCAGCAGCGAGGGGTTGGGGGCTAACTATGGCTACACCTTC CASSEGLGANYGYTF
NA NA TRBJ2-3 TRBV7-9 TGTGCCAGCAGCTCCCTTTCGGTTGCAGGAGTCACAGATACGCAGTATTTT CASSSLSVAGVTDTQYF
NA NA TRBJ1-2 TRBV19 TGTGCCAGCCGCGGGGGACCTAACATTAACTATGGCTACACCTTC CASRGGPNINYGYTF
NA few TRBJ2-5 TRBV7-2 TGTGCCAGCAGCTCAATCCCGACAGAGCTAGCGAGGAAGACCCAGTACTTC CASSSIPTELARKTQYF
TRBD1 few TRBJ2-1 TRBV7-2 TGTGCCAGCAGCGCAGACAGGGGTGGAATTAGGGAGCAGTTCTTC CASSADRGGIREQFF
TRBD2 many TRBJ2-1 TRBV7-2 TGTGCCAGCAGCTTAGCGCTCTACGGGGGGACTAGAAAGGGCAATGAGCAGTTCTTC CASSLALYGGTRKGNEQFF
TRBD1 NA TRBJ2-3 TRBV23-1 TGCGCCAGCAGTCAAGACCGGGACAGGGGGATGGATACGCAGTATTTT CASSQDRDRGMDTQYF
NA NA TRBJ2-1 TRBV30 TGTGCCTGGAGTCTTGGGCGGAACAATGAGCAGTTCTTC CAWSLGRNNEQFF
NA NA TRBJ1-2 TRBV19 TGTGCCAGTAGTCCCCAACAGGTTTATAACTATGGCTACACCTTC CASSPQQVYNYGYTF
TRBD1 NA TRBJ2-3 TRBV28 TGTGCCAGCACTGAAGGGACAGCCACTAGCACAGATACGCAGTATTTT CASTEGTATSTDTQYF
NA few TRBJ2-3 TRBV7-9 TGTGCCAGCAGCTTCGTCTCGGAAGAAGATACGCAGTATTTT CASSFVSEEDTQYF
TRBD1 few TRBJ2-2 TRBV7-2 TGTGCCAGCAGCTTAGATAGGGACAGCTCCACCGGGGAGCTGTTTTTT CASSLDRDSSTGELFF
NA NA TRBJ1-5 TRBV28 TGTGCCAGCAGTTCGAACAGGGAATTGGATCAGCCCCAGCATTTT CASSSNRELDQPQHF
NA NA TRBJ2-5 TRBV4-1 TGCGCCAGCAGCCGAACGGCTGTAAGCGGAGAGACCCAGTACTTC CASSRTAVSGETQYF
NA many TRBJ1-1 TRBV12-3/TRBV12-4 TGTGCCAGCAGTTTTCAAGGCAGGGTCACTGAAGCTTTCTTT CASSFQGRVTEAFF
NA NA TRBJ2-7 TRBV7-2 TGTGCCAGCAGCATTGGACAGCCTTCCTACGAGCAGTACTTC CASSIGQPSYEQYF
NA few TRBJ2-3 TRBV27 TGTGCCAGCAGTTTGGCAGACACAGATACGCAGTATTTT CASSLADTDTQYF
NA NA TRBJ1-4 TRBV29-1 TGCAGCGTTGAATCGCGGGAAAAACTGTTTTTT CSVESREKLFF
NA NA TRBJ1-3 TRBV2 TGTGCCAGCAGTGATCTATCAGGGGATAGCTCTGGAAACACCATATATTTT CASSDLSGDSSGNTIYF
TRBD1 NA TRBJ1-1 TRBV28 TGTGCCAGCAGTTCCGGACAGGGGGCTTACACTGAAGCTTTCTTT CASSSGQGAYTEAFF
TRBD2 few TRBJ2-1 TRBV7-2 TGTGCCAGCAGCCGGCGCGGGACTAGCGGGAGGAATGAGCAGTTCTTC CASSRRGTSGRNEQFF
TRBD2 many TRBJ2-1 TRBV7-2 TGTGCCAGCAGCTGGTCGACTAGCCGGTACAATGAGCAGTTCTTC CASSWSTSRYNEQFF
TRBD1 few TRBJ1-1 TRBV11-3 TGTGCCAGCAGCTCCCGGGACAGGGGGCAATGGGCTTTCTTT CASSSRDRGQWAFF
NA few TRBJ2-7 TRBV12-3/TRBV12-4 TGTGCCAGCAGGCCTAACGCAGGGCGGACCTACGAGCAGTACTTC CASRPNAGRTYEQYF
NA few TRBJ2-1 TRBV11-3 TGTGCCAGCAGCTTAGGCGGGGAAGTTTACAATGAGCAGTTCTTC CASSLGGEVYNEQFF
NA NA TRBJ1-2 TRBV7-9 TGTGCCAGCAGCCCCCGCCTTCTAATCCAGGTCTATGGCTACACCTTC CASSPRLLIQVYGYTF
TRBD2 NA TRBJ2-1 TRBV5-1 TGCGCCAGCAGCTTGGCGGGGCGGGAGGGCTACAATGAGCAGTTCTTC CASSLAGREGYNEQFF
NA few TRBJ1-3 TRBV6-5 TGTGCCAGCAGTTACTTCAAAGGGGCACCTGGAAACACCATATATTTT CASSYFKGAPGNTIYF
NA many TRBJ2-1 TRBV7-2 TGTGCCAGCAGCCGAGGGGTTGAGCAGTTCTTC CASSRGVEQFF
TRBD1 NA TRBJ2-3 TRBV20-1 TGCAGTGCTAGTAAAACCGGGACAGGGGCGACAGATACGCAGTATTTT CSASKTGTGATDTQYF
TRBD2 few TRBJ2-1 TRBV7-8 TGTGCCAGCAGCCCACCAACTACCGGGACTAGCGGGAGTAATGAGCAGTTCTTC CASSPPTTGTSGSNEQFF
NA few TRBJ1-4 TRBV7-9 TGTGCCAGCAGCCAAGGGGGAGCTGAAGTTGAAAAACTGTTTTTT CASSQGGAEVEKLFF
NA NA TRBJ2-7 TRBV27 TGTGCCAGCAGTTCACGGCGAGACGAGCAGTACTTC CASSSRRDEQYF
NA NA TRBJ2-5 TRBV6-6 TGTGCCAGCAAGCAGGGTAGGGAGACCCAGTACTTC CASKQGRETQYF
NA NA TRBJ2-6 TRBV7-2 TGTGCCAGCAGCTTACCTCGATCCCATAGAGGGGCCAACGTCCTGACTTTC CASSLPRSHRGANVLTF
NA NA TRBJ2-1 TRBV7-2 TGTGCCAGCAGCCCCACGGGGATAATGGACAATGAGCAGTTCTTC CASSPTGIMDNEQFF
NA NA TRBJ2-3 TRBV20-1 TGCAGTGCTATTCCGACGGGCACAGATACGCAGTATTTT CSAIPTGTDTQYF
NA few TRBJ1-4 TRBV12-3/TRBV12-4 TGTGCCAGCAGCCCGTTATTAGGTCCTAATGAAAAACTGTTTTTT CASSPLLGPNEKLFF
TRBD2 NA TRBJ2-1 TRBV6-5 TGTGCCAGCAGTTATAGCCCGCCGGCTAGCGGGCGCAATGAGCAGTTCTTC CASSYSPPASGRNEQFF
NA NA TRBJ2-6 TRBV4-3 TGCGCCAGCAGCCAAGAGGCTCTTCCTGGGGCCAACGTCCTGACTTTC CASSQEALPGANVLTF
NA NA TRBJ2-2 TRBV19 TGTGCCAGTAGTACAATGCCGAACACCGGGGAGCTGTTTTTT CASSTMPNTGELFF
TRBD2 few TRBJ2-1 TRBV7-9 TGTGCCAGCAGCTGGGGGGGACTAGCGGGAGGCAATGAGCAGTTCTTC CASSWGGLAGGNEQFF